This is a list of T cell receptor beta chains from one sample in a study of control samples from healthy donors and cancer patients. Here immunoSEQ multiplex PCR was the method, and the copy in TCRdb shows in-frame clones only, minus some. The table has 55,000 to 90,000 clones, over 70% seen once. Material for sequencing was blood. These receptors were taken from a man aged 50 or older in good health. Each CDR3 is given with its conserved first and last residue. The order of the fields is clone size, J gene, D gene, V gene, CDR3 DNA, CDR3 protein. The D gene is left open where the match is weak. The size field is filled for only some rows; it gives once, few, many or a size class.

abundance: -; j_gene: TRBJ2-7; d_gene: TRBD1; v_gene: TRBV11-3; CDR3nt: TGTGCCAGCAGCTTACACAGGGGAAGCTACGAGCAGTACTTC; CDR3aa: CASSLHRGSYEQYF
abundance: once; j_gene: TRBJ2-7; d_gene: TRBD1; v_gene: TRBV5-6; CDR3nt: TGTGCCAGCAGCTCAAAATCCCAAGGACAGGGGGCGGGAGAGCAGTACTTC; CDR3aa: CASSSKSQGQGAGEQYF
abundance: -; j_gene: TRBJ2-3; d_gene: -; v_gene: TRBV5-4; CDR3nt: TGTGCCAGCAGCTTTCGGGCAAGCACAGATACGCAGTATTTT; CDR3aa: CASSFRASTDTQYF
abundance: -; j_gene: TRBJ2-5; d_gene: TRBD1; v_gene: TRBV6-5; CDR3nt: TGTGCCAGCAGTTACTCGGGACAGGGGGCGGGAGAGACCCAGTACTTC; CDR3aa: CASSYSGQGAGETQYF
abundance: -; j_gene: TRBJ2-1; d_gene: TRBD2; v_gene: TRBV5-4; CDR3nt: TGTGCCAGCAGCTCCGGGACTAGCAGAAACAATGAGCAGTTCTTC; CDR3aa: CASSSGTSRNNEQFF
abundance: few; j_gene: TRBJ1-2; d_gene: -; v_gene: TRBV21-1; CDR3nt: TGTGCCAGCAGCAAAAATGGGGGACAAAACTATGGCTACACCTTC; CDR3aa: CASSKNGGQNYGYTF
abundance: few; j_gene: TRBJ1-2; d_gene: -; v_gene: TRBV7-6; CDR3nt: TGTGCCAGCAGCTTAGGCGGTGGGAGCCCCATTAACTATGGCTACACCTTC; CDR3aa: CASSLGGGSPINYGYTF
abundance: -; j_gene: TRBJ2-2; d_gene: TRBD1; v_gene: TRBV4-2; CDR3nt: TGTGCCAGCAGCCAGGTCGGCGGACCGGGACAGGGGGCAGGCACCGGGGAGCTGTTTTTT; CDR3aa: CASSQVGGPGQGAGTGELFF
abundance: -; j_gene: TRBJ1-6; d_gene: -; v_gene: TRBV4-1; CDR3nt: TGCGCCAGCAGCGGGGCAGGGATATCCTCCTCCTATAATTCACCCCTCCACTTT; CDR3aa: CASSGAGISSSYNSPLHF
abundance: few; j_gene: TRBJ1-1; d_gene: -; v_gene: TRBV19; CDR3nt: TGTGCCAGTAGTATTTGGGACGGGTACACTGAAGCTTTCTTT; CDR3aa: CASSIWDGYTEAFF
abundance: -; j_gene: TRBJ1-1; d_gene: -; v_gene: TRBV10-3; CDR3nt: TGTGCCATCCGTCAGGACGGACAGTTTAACACTGAAGCTTTCTTT; CDR3aa: CAIRQDGQFNTEAFF
abundance: few; j_gene: TRBJ2-3; d_gene: -; v_gene: TRBV25-1; CDR3nt: TGTGCCGCGGGGACTGGCCCCGCATCCACAGATACGCAGTATTTT; CDR3aa: CAAGTGPASTDTQYF
abundance: -; j_gene: TRBJ2-1; d_gene: -; v_gene: TRBV11-2; CDR3nt: TGTGCCAGCAGACGTACAAGGGGCCTGGAGCAGTTCTTC; CDR3aa: CASRRTRGLEQFF
abundance: -; j_gene: TRBJ1-1; d_gene: -; v_gene: TRBV6-4; CDR3nt: TGTGCCAGCAGTGCAAGGGGTCCACCTGAAGCTTTCTTT; CDR3aa: CASSARGPPEAFF
abundance: -; j_gene: TRBJ2-3; d_gene: TRBD2; v_gene: TRBV24-1; CDR3nt: TGTGCCACCAGTGACCCCTTGAGCGGGAGGAGGACAGATACGCAGTATTTT; CDR3aa: CATSDPLSGRRTDTQYF
abundance: -; j_gene: TRBJ2-1; d_gene: TRBD1; v_gene: TRBV3-1/TRBV3-2; CDR3nt: TGTGCCAGCAGCGCGACAGGGCTAAATGAGCAGTTCTTC; CDR3aa: CASSATGLNEQFF
abundance: -; j_gene: TRBJ1-1; d_gene: -; v_gene: TRBV4-1; CDR3nt: TGCGCCAGCAGCCAAGGACAGCGTACAAACACTGAAGCTTTCTTT; CDR3aa: CASSQGQRTNTEAFF
abundance: -; j_gene: TRBJ2-3; d_gene: -; v_gene: TRBV7-9; CDR3nt: TGTGCCAGCAGCTCTGGGAGGGGGGCGATAGATACGCAGTATTTT; CDR3aa: CASSSGRGAIDTQYF
abundance: -; j_gene: TRBJ2-7; d_gene: -; v_gene: TRBV5-5; CDR3nt: TGTGCCAGCAGCTTTTATGACCAAGTCTACGAGCAGTACTTC; CDR3aa: CASSFYDQVYEQYF
abundance: -; j_gene: TRBJ2-2; d_gene: -; v_gene: TRBV4-3; CDR3nt: TGCGCCAGCAGCCAAGACGTGGGGTTTACCGGGGAGCTGTTTTTT; CDR3aa: CASSQDVGFTGELFF
abundance: few; j_gene: TRBJ2-3; d_gene: TRBD1; v_gene: TRBV27; CDR3nt: TGTGCCAGCAGTTTAACCCTTTCAGACAGGGGGCGTTCGGGAGATACGCAGTATTTT; CDR3aa: CASSLTLSDRGRSGDTQYF
abundance: -; j_gene: TRBJ2-1; d_gene: TRBD1; v_gene: TRBV27; CDR3nt: TGTGCCAGCCGGACAGGGGGAGGTGAGCAGTTCTTC; CDR3aa: CASRTGGGEQFF
abundance: -; j_gene: TRBJ2-1; d_gene: -; v_gene: TRBV7-6; CDR3nt: TGTGCCAGCAGCTTAGACGCGGGACACCCCTACAATGAGCAGTTCTTC; CDR3aa: CASSLDAGHPYNEQFF
abundance: -; j_gene: TRBJ2-6; d_gene: -; v_gene: TRBV19; CDR3nt: TGTGCCAGTAGTATCGCCAGGGGCTCTGGGGCCAACGTCCTGACTTTC; CDR3aa: CASSIARGSGANVLTF
abundance: -; j_gene: TRBJ2-3; d_gene: -; v_gene: TRBV14; CDR3nt: TGTGCCAGCAGCCAAGGAAGGTCGAGAGATTTGGCAGATACGCAGTATTTT; CDR3aa: CASSQGRSRDLADTQYF
abundance: -; j_gene: TRBJ1-3; d_gene: -; v_gene: TRBV29-1; CDR3nt: TGCAGCGTTAGGTCGGCGATCTCTGGAAACACCATATATTTT; CDR3aa: CSVRSAISGNTIYF
abundance: once; j_gene: TRBJ2-3; d_gene: -; v_gene: TRBV9; CDR3nt: TGTGCCAGCAGCGTTCGGCGCGCAGATACGCAGTATTTT; CDR3aa: CASSVRRADTQYF
abundance: -; j_gene: TRBJ1-2; d_gene: -; v_gene: TRBV13; CDR3nt: TGTGCCAGCAGCTTAGAGGGTGGAGGCTATGGCTACACCTTC; CDR3aa: CASSLEGGGYGYTF
abundance: -; j_gene: TRBJ2-1; d_gene: -; v_gene: TRBV9; CDR3nt: TGTGCCAGCAGCGTAGGTCCGGACAATGAGCAGTTCTTC; CDR3aa: CASSVGPDNEQFF
abundance: -; j_gene: TRBJ1-3; d_gene: TRBD1; v_gene: TRBV5-1; CDR3nt: TGCGCCAGCAGCTTGGGGCAAACAGGGGCAGGAAACACCATATATTTT; CDR3aa: CASSLGQTGAGNTIYF
abundance: -; j_gene: TRBJ2-7; d_gene: TRBD1; v_gene: TRBV19; CDR3nt: TGTGCCAGTGGCTCCAACGGACAGGGCGAGCAGTACTTC; CDR3aa: CASGSNGQGEQYF
abundance: -; j_gene: TRBJ2-1; d_gene: -; v_gene: TRBV15; CDR3nt: TGTGCCACCAGCAGAGTCGTTTTGTCGGGAGCAAACTACAATGAGCAGTTCTTC; CDR3aa: CATSRVVLSGANYNEQFF
abundance: few; j_gene: TRBJ2-3; d_gene: -; v_gene: TRBV4-1; CDR3nt: TGCGCCAGCAGCCGTTCGCCCGGCCGGTATTCAGATACGCAGTATTTT; CDR3aa: CASSRSPGRYSDTQYF
abundance: -; j_gene: TRBJ2-5; d_gene: -; v_gene: TRBV11-2; CDR3nt: TGTGCCAGCAGCTTCACAGTGGATGAGACCCAGTACTTC; CDR3aa: CASSFTVDETQYF
abundance: -; j_gene: TRBJ2-1; d_gene: -; v_gene: TRBV5-8; CDR3nt: TGTGCCAGCAGCTTGGACGGGCTCTACAATGAGCAGTTCTTC; CDR3aa: CASSLDGLYNEQFF
abundance: -; j_gene: TRBJ1-6; d_gene: -; v_gene: TRBV6-5; CDR3nt: TGTGCCAGCAGTTTCCAGGGTGGAAATTCACCCCTCCACTTT; CDR3aa: CASSFQGGNSPLHF
abundance: -; j_gene: TRBJ1-5; d_gene: TRBD1; v_gene: TRBV28; CDR3nt: TGTGCCAGCTGGGACAGGGGGCAGCCCCAGCATTTT; CDR3aa: CASWDRGQPQHF
abundance: -; j_gene: TRBJ1-1; d_gene: -; v_gene: TRBV6-6; CDR3nt: TGTGCCAGCAGTTACTCGAAGGGAGAAGCTTTCTTT; CDR3aa: CASSYSKGEAFF
abundance: -; j_gene: TRBJ1-6; d_gene: -; v_gene: TRBV30; CDR3nt: TGTGCCTGGAGCGCCTTAAGGGATTCACCCCTCCACTTT; CDR3aa: CAWSALRDSPLHF
abundance: -; j_gene: TRBJ2-1; d_gene: TRBD2; v_gene: TRBV7-8; CDR3nt: TGTGCCAGCAACAGTCAGATAGCGGGAGGGCCGAGGTTCTTC; CDR3aa: CASNSQIAGGPRFF
abundance: -; j_gene: TRBJ2-7; d_gene: -; v_gene: TRBV6-6; CDR3nt: TGTGCCAGCAGAAACCCGGAGAGCTCCTACGAGCAGTACTTC; CDR3aa: CASRNPESSYEQYF
abundance: -; j_gene: TRBJ2-3; d_gene: TRBD1; v_gene: TRBV7-3; CDR3nt: TGTGCCAGCAGCCGACAGGGACCTTCTGGCACAGATACGCAGTATTTT; CDR3aa: CASSRQGPSGTDTQYF
abundance: -; j_gene: TRBJ1-1; d_gene: TRBD1; v_gene: TRBV19; CDR3nt: TGTGCCAGTAGTACCCGGACAGGGGCGGCAGCTGAAGCTTTCTTT; CDR3aa: CASSTRTGAAAEAFF
abundance: -; j_gene: TRBJ2-5; d_gene: -; v_gene: TRBV6-5; CDR3nt: TGTGCCAGCAGGCCACAGGGTCTTTATGAGACCCAGTACTTC; CDR3aa: CASRPQGLYETQYF
abundance: few; j_gene: TRBJ1-2; d_gene: -; v_gene: TRBV19; CDR3nt: TGTGCCAGCTTTGCCTTAGGGGGTACTAACTATGGCTACACCTTC; CDR3aa: CASFALGGTNYGYTF
abundance: -; j_gene: TRBJ1-5; d_gene: -; v_gene: TRBV15; CDR3nt: TGTGCCACCAGGGATAGCAATCAGCCCCAGCATTTT; CDR3aa: CATRDSNQPQHF
abundance: -; j_gene: TRBJ1-1; d_gene: TRBD1; v_gene: TRBV27; CDR3nt: TGTGCCAGCAGTCCACGACAGGGGTGGGCTTTCTTT; CDR3aa: CASSPRQGWAFF